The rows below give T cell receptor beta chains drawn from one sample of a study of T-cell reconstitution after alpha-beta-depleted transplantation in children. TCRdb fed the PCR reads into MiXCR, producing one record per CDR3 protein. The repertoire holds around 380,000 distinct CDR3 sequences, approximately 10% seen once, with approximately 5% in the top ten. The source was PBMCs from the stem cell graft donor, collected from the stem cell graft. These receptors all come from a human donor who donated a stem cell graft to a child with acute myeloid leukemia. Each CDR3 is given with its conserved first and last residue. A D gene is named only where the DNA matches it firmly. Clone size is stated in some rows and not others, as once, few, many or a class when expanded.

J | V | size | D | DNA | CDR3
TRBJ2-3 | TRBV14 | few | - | TGTGCCAGCAGCCAAGTTGGGTTTGCAGGGGCCGATACGCAGTATTTT | CASSQVGFAGADTQYF
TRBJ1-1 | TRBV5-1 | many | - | TGCGCCAGCAGCATCAGCAGGGGACGCACTGAAGCTTTCTTT | CASSISRGRTEAFF
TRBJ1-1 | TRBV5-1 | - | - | TGCGCCAGCAGCTTGTTCTCGGTAGGCCCGAACACTGAAGCTTTCTTT | CASSLFSVGPNTEAFF
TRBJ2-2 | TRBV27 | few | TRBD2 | TGTGCCAGCAGTTCCATTATCTTTAGCGGGGTCTCCGGGGAGCTGTTTTTT | CASSSIIFSGVSGELFF
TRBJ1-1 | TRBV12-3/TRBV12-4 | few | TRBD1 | TGTGCCAGCAGTGTTAGACAGGGCGAAGCTTTCTTT | CASSVRQGEAFF
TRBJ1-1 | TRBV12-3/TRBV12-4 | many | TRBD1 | TGTGCCAGCAGACGACAGGGGAACACTGAAGCTTTCTTT | CASRRQGNTEAFF
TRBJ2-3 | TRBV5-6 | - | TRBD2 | TGTGCCAGCAGCTGGGGCCGGGGGGGGGAGGGCACAGATACGCAGTATTTT | CASSWGRGGEGTDTQYF
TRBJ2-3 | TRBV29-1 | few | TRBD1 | TGCAGCGTTACCCCGGGACAGGGAACAGATACGCAGTATTTT | CSVTPGQGTDTQYF
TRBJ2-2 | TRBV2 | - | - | TGTGCCAGCAGTGGACAGGGCCCGGGGGCCGGGGAGCTGTTTTTT | CASSGQGPGAGELFF
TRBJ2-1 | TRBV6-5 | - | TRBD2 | TGTGCCAGCAGTTACTCGCTGGGACTAGCGGGGATCAATGAGCAGTTCTTC | CASSYSLGLAGINEQFF
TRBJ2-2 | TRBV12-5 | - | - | TGTGCTAGTGGTTCACTGCCGTGGACAGCGAACACCGGGGAGCTGTTTTTT | CASGSLPWTANTGELFF
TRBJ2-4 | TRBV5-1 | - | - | TGCGCCAGCAGCTTGGGAGAGGACGAAAACATTCAGTACTTC | CASSLGEDENIQYF
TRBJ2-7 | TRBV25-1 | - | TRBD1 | TGTGCCAGCAGCCGACATGTGGGACAGGGGAGCAACGAGCAGTACTTC | CASSRHVGQGSNEQYF
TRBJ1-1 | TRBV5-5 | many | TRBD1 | TGTGCCAGCAGCTTGGAGGGGACAGGGGTCACTGAAGCTTTCTTT | CASSLEGTGVTEAFF
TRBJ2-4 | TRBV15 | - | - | TGTGCCACCAGCCCATGGTTGGGCAGGGGTGGAAACATTCAGTACTTC | CATSPWLGRGGNIQYF
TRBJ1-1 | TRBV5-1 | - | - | TGCGCCAGCAGCTTGGTTGTGGGGGGCAACACTGAAGCTTTCTTT | CASSLVVGGNTEAFF
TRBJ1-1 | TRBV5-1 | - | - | TGCGCCAGCAGCACGGGAACAGGGCCGGGAGGTAACACTGAAGCTTTCTTT | CASSTGTGPGGNTEAFF
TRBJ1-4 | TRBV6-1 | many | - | TGTGCCAGCAGTGAAAATTCTTACAATAAGAATGAAAAACTGTTTTTT | CASSENSYNKNEKLFF
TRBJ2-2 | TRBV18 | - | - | TGTGCCAGCTCACCAGGGGATTTGGGACAAGTATGGAACACCGGGGAGCTGTTTTTT | CASSPGDLGQVWNTGELFF
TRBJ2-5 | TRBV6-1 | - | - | TGTGCCAGCACGGCTTACACGGCGGAGACCCAGTACTTC | CASTAYTAETQYF
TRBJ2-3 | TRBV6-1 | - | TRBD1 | TGTGCCAGCAGCCGCCGAGACAGGGGTTGGGATACGCAGTATTTT | CASSRRDRGWDTQYF
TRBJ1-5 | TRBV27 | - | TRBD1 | TGTGCCAGCACCCCTGGGGACAGCCATCACAATCAGCCCCAGCATTTT | CASTPGDSHHNQPQHF
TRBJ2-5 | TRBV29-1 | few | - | TGCAGCGTTGAAGATCGCACAGAGCCCCGGGAGACCCAGTACTTC | CSVEDRTEPRETQYF
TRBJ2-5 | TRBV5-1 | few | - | TGCGCCAGCTCCAGGCAGCCGGGAACACAAGAGACCCAGTACTTC | CASSRQPGTQETQYF
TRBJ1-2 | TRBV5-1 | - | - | TGCGCCAGCAGTCAAGGACAGATTTCATCGAGTGGCTACACCTTC | CASSQGQISSSGYTF
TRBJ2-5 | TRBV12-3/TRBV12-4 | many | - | TGTGCCAGCAGTTTGGGGGGTGTGGAGACCCAGTACTTC | CASSLGGVETQYF
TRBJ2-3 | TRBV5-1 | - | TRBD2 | TGCGCCAGCAGCTTGGCCACGACTAGCGATACGCAGTATTTT | CASSLATTSDTQYF
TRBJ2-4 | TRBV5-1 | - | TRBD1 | TGCGCCAGCAGCCCGGAGCGTCTACAGGGGATTCAGTACTTC | CASSPERLQGIQYF
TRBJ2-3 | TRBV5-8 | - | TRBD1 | TGTGCCAGCAGCCGATACCATGACAGGGGCGGCACAGATACGCAGTATTTT | CASSRYHDRGGTDTQYF
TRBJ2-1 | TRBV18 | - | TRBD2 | TGTGCCAGCTCACCATTAGGCGGGGGTGAAGGTGAGCAGTTCTTC | CASSPLGGGEGEQFF
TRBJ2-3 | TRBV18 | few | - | TGTGCCAGCTCACAGGGGCCTCGCACAGATACGCAGTATTTT | CASSQGPRTDTQYF